These 14 T cell receptor beta chains came from one sample sequenced in a study of blood T cell repertoires in COVID-19. Produced via immunoSEQ multiplex PCR; TCRdb's table is partial and in-frame only. This sample has hundreds of thousands of clones; 80% to 90% occur once, and the top ten carry about 1.3%. The sequencing input was peripheral blood. All receptors come from an elderly man with acute or convalescent COVID-19.

This CDR3 is CASSAQGGVNTEAFF. The CDR3 DNA reads TGTGCCAGTAGTGCCCAGGGAGGTGTGAACACTGAAGCTTTCTTT. The chain uses TRBV19 and TRBJ1-1; possible D gene TRBD1, 5 bases. Germline CDR1 is LNHDA and CDR2 is SQIVND (reference sequence). The CDR3 loop spans 15 amino acids. Trimming stripped 5 bases from V and 0 bases from J, with 13 bases between.

The chain recombines TRBV7-2 with TRBJ2-7, with 7 bases fitting TRBD2. This CDR3 comprises 14 residues. V lost 6 bases and J lost 1; bases outside the gene matches: 6. The germline gives CDR1 SGHTA, CDR2 FQGNSA. CDR3 DNA sequence: TGTGCCAGCAGGAGGGGAGGGTCTTCCTACGAGCAGTACTTC. This sequence encodes CASRRGGSSYEQYF.

This chain joins TRBV11-2 and TRBJ1-1, with D possibly TRBD1 on 5 matching bases. The ends were cut back, 1 base at V and 1 base at J, with 10 bases in the middle. CDR1 SGHAT and CDR2 FQNNGV come from the germline V gene. The CDR3 loop spans 15 amino acids. The CDR3: CASSLVDKANTEAFF. In DNA form, the CDR3 reads TGTGCCAGCAGCTTAGTGGACAAAGCGAACACTGAAGCTTTCTTT.

The gene calls are TRBV7-8 and TRBJ1-1; TRBD1 is a possible D gene (5 bases). Trimming shortened V by 0 bases and J by 5 bases, and 13 bases separated the two germline ends. The germline V gene encodes CDR1 SGHVS and CDR2 FQNEAQ. The CDR3 sequence is 15 residues long. CDR3 loop: CASSLAGPRGTEAFF. CDR3 coding DNA: TGTGCCAGCAGCTTAGCTGGGCCTCGGGGGACTGAAGCTTTCTTT.

The V and J genes are TRBV5-1 and TRBJ2-5; 7 bases fit TRBD2. The CDR3 contains 15 residues. Germline loops: CDR1 SGHRS, CDR2 YFSETQ. V was pared by 4 bases and J by 5 bases, with 11 bases of the junction left unmatched. CDR3 in DNA: TGCGCCAGCAGCCTTAGCGGGTGGGGGAAGGAGACCCAGTACTTC. It translates to CASSLSGWGKETQYF.

J is TRBJ1-3 and V is TRBV2, with D tentatively TRBD1 (5 bases). Between the trimmed V and J ends, which lost 8 bases and 0 bases, there was a span of 11 bases. Per germline, CDR1 SNHLY and CDR2 FYNNEI. CDR3 length: 14 amino acids. CDR3 sequence (DNA): TGTGCCAGCTCTGGGCAGGGCTCTGGAAACACCATATATTTT. Protein product: CASSGQGSGNTIYF.

The chain uses TRBV7-3 and TRBJ2-1; 7 positions match TRBD1. The junction had 11 bases not matched to a gene; V was cut back by 6 bases and J by 3 bases. CDR1 is SGHTA and CDR2 is FQGTGA in the germline V gene. This CDR3 is 16 amino acids long. DNA of the CDR3: TGTGCCAGCAGTATCTCCGGGACAGCCTTCTACAATGAGCAGTTCTTC. Translating gives CASSISGTAFYNEQFF.

The rearrangement joins TRBV5-1 to TRBJ1-2; D might be TRBD1 (6 bases). Germline CDR1 and CDR2: SGHRS and YFSETQ. V was pared by 1 base and J by 3 bases, with 10 bases between. The CDR3 has 14 residues. The CDR3 protein is CASSLRGADYGYTF. CDR3 DNA: TGCGCCAGCAGCTTGCGGGGGGCGGACTATGGCTACACCTTC. The full variable domain, completed using reference TRBV5-1 and TRBJ1-2, is KAGVTQTPRYLIKTRGQQVTLSCSPISGHRSVSWYQQTPGQGLQFLFEYFSETQRNKGNFPGRFSGRQFSNSRSEMNVSTLELGDSALYLCASSLRGADYGYTFGSGTRLTVV.

The V gene is TRBV18, the J gene TRBJ1-1, with D uncertain. Germline V gene data show CDR1 as KGHSH and CDR2 as LQKENI. The V end lost 6 bases, the J end lost 1 base, and 18 bases lay between the germline ends. CDR3 length equals 16 residues. This CDR3 reads CASSPELDIGNTEAFF. In DNA form, the CDR3 reads TGTGCCAGCTCCCCCGAGCTTGACATCGGGAACACTGAAGCTTTCTTT.

This sequence joins TRBV23-1 and TRBJ1-1; D gene ambiguous. TRBV23-1 belongs to the ORF category, with a function that is uncertain. Trimming shortened V by 6 bases and J by 0 bases, and 17 bases separated the two germline ends. The CDR3 is made up of 16 amino acids. The CDR3 reads CASRPDTARLNTEAFF. DNA for the CDR3: TGCGCCAGCAGACCTGACACCGCAAGATTGAACACTGAAGCTTTCTTT.

CDR3 residues: CASSLDFRGVTDTQYF. CDR3 coding DNA: TGTGCCAGCAGCTTAGACTTTCGGGGTGTGACAGATACGCAGTATTTT. The chain carries TRBV7-2 and TRBJ2-3; tentative D call: TRBD2 (5 bases). The germline CDR1 and CDR2 sequences are SGHTA and FQGNSA. The CDR3 loop spans 16 amino acids. Trimming removed 1 base from V and 3 bases from J, with 14 bases in between.

This sequence joins TRBV6-6 and TRBJ2-7; D might be TRBD2 (6 bases). The CDR3 contains 14 residues. Germline V lookup: CDR1 MNHNY, CDR2 SVGAGI (reference sequence). The V end lost 0 bases, the J end lost 5 bases, and 11 bases lay between the germline ends. The CDR3 bases are TGTGCCAGCAGTTACTCGCGGGGCGTCGACGAGCAGTACTTC. This sequence encodes CASSYSRGVDEQYF.

V and J are TRBV25-1 and TRBJ2-2; 7 bases line up with TRBD1. The CDR3 sequence is 14 residues long. Per germline, CDR1 MGHDK and CDR2 SYGVNS. V trimming: 6 bases; J trimming: 8 bases; junction bases outside the gene matches: 9. The CDR3 is CASRADRPPGELFF. In DNA form, the CDR3 reads TGTGCCAGCAGGGCGGACAGGCCGCCTGGGGAGCTGTTTTTT.

This rearrangement joins TRBV7-9 to TRBJ2-7; 11 bases are a match to TRBD2. After removal of 5 bases from V and 2 bases from J, the junction contained 2 bases not matched to a gene. The V gene's germline CDR1 is SEHNR and CDR2 FQNEAQ (reference sequence). The CDR3 contains 14 residues. The CDR3 bases are TGTGCCAGCAGCATGACTAGCGGGGCCTACGAGCAGTACTTC. This translates into CASSMTSGAYEQYF.